The present T cell receptor (beta chain) was sequenced within a study of T cell responses to AZD1222 COVID-19 vaccine. CDR1 is SQVTM, CDR2 ANQGSEA, per germline. V lost 8 bases and J lost 6, with 17 bases in between. The CDR3 covers 12 residues. Study observations and caveats: Reportedly, nearly half of unique spike TCRs recognized epitopes outside B.1.351/B.1.1.7 mutations.

Clones were read by immunoSEQ multiplex PCR, and TCRdb kept only the in-frame ones, dropping some. The repertoire consists of 130,000 to 150,000 clones, with 91% occurring once and the leading ten covering 4.5% to 6.5%. Note on this clone: What it recognizes is unknown.

The material was peripheral blood, obtained on day 0 of AZD1222 vaccination. The clonotype originates from an adult in good health. The chain has TRBV29-1 and TRBJ2-7; D not resolved. The CDR3 is CSSQNPGGEQYF. The CDR3 DNA is TGCAGCTCTCAGAATCCCGGCGGCGAGCAGTACTTC.